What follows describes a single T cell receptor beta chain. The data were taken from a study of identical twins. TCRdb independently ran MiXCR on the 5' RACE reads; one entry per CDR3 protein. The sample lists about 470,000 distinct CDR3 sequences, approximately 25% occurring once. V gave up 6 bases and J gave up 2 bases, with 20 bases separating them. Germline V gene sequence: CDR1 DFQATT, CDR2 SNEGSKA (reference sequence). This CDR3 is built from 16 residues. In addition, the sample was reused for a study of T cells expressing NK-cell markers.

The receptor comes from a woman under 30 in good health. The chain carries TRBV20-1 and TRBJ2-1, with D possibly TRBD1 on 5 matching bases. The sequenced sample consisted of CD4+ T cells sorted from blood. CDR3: CSAATPGFGTYNEQFF. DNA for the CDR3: TGCAGTGCAGCTACCCCAGGGTTTGGGACCTACAATGAGCAGTTCTTC.